This T cell receptor (beta chain) was captured by sequencing in a study of blood T cell repertoires in COVID-19. Study background: COVID-19 samples, acute and convalescent, were from the United States, Italy and Spain. In each case, the material was cDNA or gDNA derived from T cells, B-cell-depleted T cells, or PBMCs.

Per the study methods: Estimated nucleated cell counts came from reference gene primer amplification. The assay was immunoSEQ multiplex PCR, and TCRdb's table has in-frame clones only and misses some. That table supplies the V and J calls and clone size; D and trimming were determined from the DNA. This table holds about 55,000 clones, approximately 90% found once. V was pared by 2 bases and J by 3 bases, with 7 bases of the junction left unmatched. From germline, CDR1 is MNHNY and CDR2 SVGAGI (reference sequence). The CDR3 spans 16 residues. J is TRBJ2-1 and V is TRBV6-6, with 7 bases identical to TRBD2. Sample: peripheral blood. This clonotype originated in a man aged 35-49 years with acute or convalescent COVID-19. The CDR3 here is CASSYASGGSYNEQFF. The CDR3 bases are TGTGCCAGCAGTTACGCTAGCGGCGGGAGCTACAATGAGCAGTTCTTC.